These 22 T cell receptor beta chains originate from one sample sequenced in a study of T cells in women clearing cervical HPV infection. The assay was immunoSEQ multiplex PCR, and TCRdb's table has in-frame clones only and misses some. The repertoire table contains approximately 23,000 clones. The sequenced material came from blood buffy coat. Receptors originate from a woman between 18 and 69 years old with a cervical HPV16 infection that either progressed to CIN3+ or cleared (not recorded which).

In regard to this clone: The read terminates 3 residues before the CDR3 end, so the remaining end is supplied by the germline J gene. J is TRBJ2-2 and V is TRBV5-6; D unclear. Trimming shortened V by 1 base and J by 4 bases, and 8 bases separated the two germline ends. Germline V gene data show CDR1 as SGHDT and CDR2 as YYEEEE. The length of the CDR3 is 14 residues. The CDR3 sequence: CASSLFGPTGELFF. The sequenced part of the CDR3 DNA is TGTGCCAGCAGCTTGTTTGGGCCCACCGGGGAG.

About this clone itself: The read ends 3 residues early relative to the CDR3; the germline J gene fills the gap. V gene TRBV30 combines with J gene TRBJ1-2; D gene uncertain. This CDR3 is built from 13 residues. Looked up from germline, CDR1 is GTSNPN and CDR2 is SVGIG (reference sequence). Partial CDR3 DNA: TGTGCCTGGAGTGTAGCGGGTCTGGGCGAC. It is translated as CAWSVAGLGD. The complete CDR3 reads CAWSVAGLGDYTF.

With respect to this clone: The read terminates 3 residues ahead of where the CDR3 ends, so the germline J gene completes it. The chain employs TRBV19 and TRBJ2-2; TRBD1 matches at 9 bases. CDR3 size: 14 residues. CDR1 LNHDA and CDR2 SQIVND come from the germline V gene (reference sequence). The sequenced part of the CDR3 DNA is TGTGCCAGTAGTATGGGACAGGGATTTGACAAG. It codes for CASSMGQGFDK. The complete CDR3 protein is CASSMGQGFDKLFF.

The CDR3 sequence: CATSRQGATRSEQYF. The CDR3 DNA, read in part, is TGTGCCACCAGCAGGCAGGGGGCCACACGCTCCGAG. This chain joins TRBV15 and TRBJ2-7; TRBD1 agrees at 8 bases. The read ends 3 residues shy of where the CDR3 ends; the end is completed using the germline J gene. J was trimmed by 6 bases and V by 3 bases; bases with no gene match: 10. CDR1 is LNHNV and CDR2 is YYDKDF in the germline V gene (reference sequence). This CDR3 has 15 amino acids.

On this clone: The read terminates 3 residues ahead of where the CDR3 ends, so the germline J gene completes it. This sequence joins TRBV24-1 and TRBJ2-3; 8 bases are shared with TRBD1. There are 13 residues in the CDR3. Germline assignment: CDR1 KGHDR and CDR2 SFDVKD. J lost 8 bases, V lost 5 bases, and 5 bases had no gene match. The CDR3 bases that were read are TGTGCCACCAGTGTTGGGACAGGCGCTACG. Encoded protein: CATSVGTGAT. The full CDR3 is CATSVGTGATQYF.

Turning to this clone: The DNA ends 3 residues before the CDR3 does, and the rest of the CDR3 is filled in from the germline J gene. The chain links TRBV6-2 or TRBV6-3 to TRBJ1-1; 9 nucleotides line up with TRBD1. The V gene end was trimmed by 4 bases and the J gene end by 7 bases; junction bases not matched to a gene: 7. There are 14 residues in the CDR3. Germline values: CDR1 MNHEY, CDR2 SVGEGT. The DNA read from the CDR3 is TGTGCCAGCAGTTTGGGGACAGGGCCTCTTGAA. Residues: CASSLGTGPLE. The entire CDR3 sequence reads CASSLGTGPLEAFF.

On this clone itself: With the read ending 3 residues before the CDR3 end, the germline J gene is used to fill in that end. The chain has TRBV10-3 and TRBJ2-1; TRBD2 matches at 8 bases. V gave up 5 bases and J gave up 6 bases; unmatched junction bases: 12. Germline V CDR1 and CDR2: ENHRY, SYGVKD. There are 16 residues in the CDR3. CDR3: CAISPEGLASLNEQFF. The sequenced CDR3 bases are TGTGCCATCAGTCCCGAAGGACTAGCAAGTCTCAATGAG.

In regard to this clone: From the germline J gene comes the end of the CDR3, since the read stops 3 residues before it. The V call is TRBV7-3, the J call TRBJ2-3; D remains ambiguous. The CDR3 loop spans 13 amino acids. Germline V lookup: CDR1 SGHTA, CDR2 FQGTGA. V was clipped by 5 bases and J by 0 bases, with 6 bases between them. The CDR3 loop reads CASSIQSTDTQYF. The sequenced CDR3 bases are TGTGCCAGCAGCATTCAGAGCACAGATACG.

Remarks on this clone: With the read ending 3 residues before the CDR3 end, the germline J gene is used to fill in that end. The rearrangement links TRBV30 to TRBJ1-1, with 7 positions matching TRBD1. CDR3 size: 14 residues. Germline CDR1 is GTSNPN and CDR2 is SVGIG (reference sequence). V shed 4 bases and J 2 bases; nucleotides not matched to a gene: 7. The CDR3 sequence: CAWNRGIGNTEAFF. CDR3 DNA, as far as it was read: TGTGCCTGGAACAGGGGAATAGGTAACACTGAA.

About this clone: The missing CDR3 end, 3 residues past where the read stops, is filled in from the germline J gene. This sequence joins TRBV7-8 and TRBJ2-3; TRBD2 is a possible D gene (6 bases). Germline CDR1 and CDR2: SGHVS and FQNEAQ. The CDR3 extends over 14 amino acids. Trimming took 1 base from V and 5 from J, leaving 10 bases between them. The CDR3: CASSLGHGGDTQYF. CDR3 DNA (partial): TGTGCCAGCAGCTTAGGTCACGGGGGAGATACG. Full variable domain (rest looked up from reference TRBV7-8 and TRBJ2-3): GAGVSQSPRYKVAKRGQDVALRCDPISGHVSLFWYQQALGQGPEFLTYFQNEAQLDKSGLPSDRFFAERPEGSVSTLKIQRTQQEDSAVYLCASSLGHGGDTQYFGPGTRLTVL.

Comments on this clone: The CDR3 extends 3 residues past the end of the read, so its final part is completed from the germline J gene. V usage is TRBV27 and J usage is TRBJ1-2; D is perhaps TRBD1 (6 bases). CDR1 is MNHEY and CDR2 is SMNVEV in the germline V gene (reference sequence). This CDR3 has 19 amino acids. Trimming pared 4 bases from V and 0 bases from J, leaving 24 bases between. The CDR3 sequence is CASSSQRHTDRLANYGYTF. The DNA read from the CDR3 is TGTGCCAGCAGTTCCCAAAGACATACGGACAGACTGGCTAACTATGGC.

As to this clone: The read terminates 3 residues ahead of where the CDR3 ends, so the germline J gene completes it. This chain uses TRBV7-3 with TRBJ2-3, with a tentative D call TRBD2 (5 bases). Germline loops: CDR1 SGHTA, CDR2 FQGTGA. The CDR3 extends over 15 amino acids. Partial CDR3 DNA: TGTGCCAGCAGCTTAATTGGTCGGTCCGGGGAGACG. As protein: CASSLIGRSGET. The whole CDR3 protein reads CASSLIGRSGETQYF.

Concerning this clone: From the germline J gene comes the end of the CDR3, since the read stops 3 residues before it. The chain joins TRBV28 to TRBJ2-3; 11 bases agree with TRBD2. Germline-derived CDR1 and CDR2 are MDHEN and SYDVKM. V lost 6 bases to trimming and J lost 6 bases; unmatched junction nucleotides: 8. This CDR3 comprises 15 residues. The sequenced CDR3 bases are TGTGCCAGCAGCCCGACTAGCGGGGCCACGGATACG. Translation gives CASSPTSGATDT. The whole CDR3 protein is CASSPTSGATDTQYF.

For this clone: The junction does not match germline at one end; this may be a read error. The sequenced fragment ends 3 residues before the CDR3 boundary, so the rest is inferred from the germline J gene. This rearrangement joins TRBV2 to TRBJ2-3; 8 positions agree with TRBD2. The CDR3 has 16 amino acids. The germline V gene has CDR1 SNHLY and CDR2 FYNNEI. The CDR3 loop reads CASSDWSGGAAETQYF. The covered CDR3 bases are TGTGCCAGCAGTGATTGGTCCGGGGGGGCAGCAGAGACG.

On this clone itself: The CDR3 end lies 3 residues beyond the end of the read and is filled in from the germline J gene. The chain links TRBV2 to TRBJ2-5; maybe TRBD1 (5 bases). Trimming pared 5 bases from V and 0 bases from J, leaving 10 bases between. Germline V gives CDR1 SNHLY, CDR2 FYNNEI. The CDR3 consists of 14 residues. CDR3 loop: CASSTDRYQETQYF. The CDR3 DNA, read in part, is TGTGCCAGCAGTACTGACAGATACCAAGAGACC.

The CDR3 loop is CASSLQTGGSHDYTF. Partial CDR3 DNA: TGTGCCAGCTCACTCCAGACAGGGGGCTCTCACGAC. The chain links TRBV18 to TRBJ1-2; 10 positions agree with TRBD1. Read data end 3 residues before the CDR3 end; the end is taken from the germline J gene. CDR1 is KGHSH, CDR2 LQKENI, per germline. CDR3 length equals 15 residues.

About this clone: The read terminates 3 residues before the CDR3 end, so the remaining end is supplied by the germline J gene. V usage is TRBV29-1 and J usage is TRBJ2-5; possible D gene TRBD2, 5 bases. Germline V CDR1 and CDR2: SQVTM, ANQGSEA. This CDR3 has 15 amino acids. Trimming pared 4 bases from V and 3 bases from J, leaving 18 bases between. The CDR3 bases that were read are TGCAGCGTTGGGGTCCTCCGACTGACTAAAGAGACC. Its protein is CSVGVLRLTKET. The entire CDR3 is CSVGVLRLTKETQYF. Together with reference TRBV29-1 and TRBJ2-5, the CDR3 gives the full variable domain: SAVISQKPSRDICQRGTSLTIQCQVDSQVTMMFWYRQQPGQSLTLIATANQGSEATYESGFVIDKFPISRPNLTFSTLTVSNMSPEDSSIYLCSVGVLRLTKETQYFGPGTRLLVL.

With respect to this clone: Read coverage stops 3 residues before the CDR3 terminus; the germline J gene supplies the remainder. V usage is TRBV10-3 and J usage is TRBJ1-2; D is unclear. The CDR3 runs to 13 residues. Germline loops: CDR1 ENHRY, CDR2 SYGVKD. V lost 10 bases to trimming and J lost 2 bases, with 14 bases between them. The CDR3 sequence: CATPHEGNYGYTF. The sequenced part of the CDR3 DNA is TGTGCCACGCCCCACGAGGGCAACTATGGC.

A note on this clone: The CDR3 end falls 3 residues outside the read, so it is completed with the germline J gene. The V and J genes are TRBV6-1 and TRBJ1-4, with D uncertain. Trimming removed 0 bases at V and 2 bases at J, with 10 bases between. CDR1 is MNHNS, CDR2 SASEGT, per germline. This CDR3 spans 16 amino acids. CDR3 DNA, as far as it was read: TGTGCCAGCAGTGAAGCGCACGGGTCCACTAATGAAAAA. This sequence encodes CASSEAHGSTNEK. The full CDR3 sequence reads CASSEAHGSTNEKLFF.

Worth noting for this clone: The CDR3 is cut off 3 residues early in the read; its end comes from the germline J gene. V gene TRBV18 combines with J gene TRBJ2-3; 8 bases align to TRBD1. This CDR3 comprises 15 residues. Germline V lookup: CDR1 KGHSH, CDR2 LQKENI. The CDR3 sequence is CASSPRTGTGETQYF. The sequenced part of the CDR3 DNA is TGTGCCAGCTCACCTCGGACAGGGACTGGAGAGACG.

Comments on this clone: The CDR3 end is not reached by the read, which stops 3 residues before it; the germline J gene fills it in. The genes are TRBV20-1 and TRBJ2-2; D unclear. Germline V gene lookup returns CDR1 DFQATT and CDR2 SNEGSKA (reference sequence). This CDR3 has 15 residues. The CDR3 protein is CSASLLETYNSPLFF. The covered CDR3 bases are TGCAGTGCTAGCCTATTAGAAACCTATAATTCACCG.

Points on this clone: The CDR3 goes on 3 residues after the read ends, and that part is filled in from the germline J gene. The chain is built from TRBV12-5 and TRBJ2-7; maybe TRBD1 (6 bases). The germline V gene encodes CDR1 LGHNT and CDR2 FRNRAP. Trimming took off 1 base at V and 6 bases at J, with 16 bases between the two ends. This CDR3 contains 15 residues. CDR3 sequence: CASGLGLGGTFEQYF. The part of the CDR3 DNA that was read is TGTGCTAGTGGTTTGGGATTAGGGGGAACCTTCGAG.